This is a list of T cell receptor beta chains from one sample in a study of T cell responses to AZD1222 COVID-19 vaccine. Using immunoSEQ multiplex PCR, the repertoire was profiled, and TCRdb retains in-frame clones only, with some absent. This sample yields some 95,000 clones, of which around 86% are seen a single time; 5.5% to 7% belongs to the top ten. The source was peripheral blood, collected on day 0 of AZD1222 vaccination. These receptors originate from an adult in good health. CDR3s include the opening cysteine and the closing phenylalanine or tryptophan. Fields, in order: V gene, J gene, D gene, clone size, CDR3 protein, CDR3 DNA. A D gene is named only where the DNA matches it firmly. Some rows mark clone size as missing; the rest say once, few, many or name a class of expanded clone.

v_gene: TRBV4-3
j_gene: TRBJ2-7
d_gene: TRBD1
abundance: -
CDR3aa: CASSQGTGVNEQYF
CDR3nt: TGCGCCAGCAGCCAAGGGACAGGGGTCAACGAGCAGTACTTC

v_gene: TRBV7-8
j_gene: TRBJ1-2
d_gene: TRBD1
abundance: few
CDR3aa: CASSLWAYGTVSNYGYTF
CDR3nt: TGTGCCAGCAGCTTATGGGCGTATGGGACAGTTTCTAACTATGGCTACACCTTC

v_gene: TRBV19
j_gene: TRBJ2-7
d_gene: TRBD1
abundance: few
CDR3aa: CASSVQGASYEQYF
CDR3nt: TGTGCCAGTAGTGTGCAGGGGGCGAGCTACGAGCAGTACTTC

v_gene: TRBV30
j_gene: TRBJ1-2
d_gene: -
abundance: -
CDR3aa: CAWLPPGLRDYGYTF
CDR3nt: TGTGCTTGGCTCCCACCAGGGTTGAGGGACTATGGCTACACCTTC

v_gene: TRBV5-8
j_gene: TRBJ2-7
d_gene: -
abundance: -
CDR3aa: CASSLGTQPGYEQYF
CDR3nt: TGTGCCAGCAGCCTAGGCACCCAACCGGGCTACGAGCAGTACTTC

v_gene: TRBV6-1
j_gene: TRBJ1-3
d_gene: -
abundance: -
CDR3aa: CASSESFRGNTIYF
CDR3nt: TGTGCCAGCAGTGAATCGTTCCGGGGAAACACCATATATTTT

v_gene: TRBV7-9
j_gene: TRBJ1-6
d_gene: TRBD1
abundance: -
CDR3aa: CASSSGTGNSPLHF
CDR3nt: TGTGCCAGCAGCTCCGGGACAGGAAATTCACCCCTCCACTTT

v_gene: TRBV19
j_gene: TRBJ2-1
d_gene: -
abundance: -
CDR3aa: CASSQGYNEQFF
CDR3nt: TGTGCCAGTAGTCAGGGTTACAATGAGCAGTTCTTC

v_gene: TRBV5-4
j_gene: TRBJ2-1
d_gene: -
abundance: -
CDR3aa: CASSLGTNRAGNEQFF
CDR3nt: TGTGCCAGCAGCTTGGGGACTAACCGGGCGGGGAATGAGCAGTTCTTC

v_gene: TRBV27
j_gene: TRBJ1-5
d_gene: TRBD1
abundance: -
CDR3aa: CASSLSAGGQPQHF
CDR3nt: TGTGCCAGCAGTTTATCTGCAGGGGGCCAGCCCCAGCATTTT

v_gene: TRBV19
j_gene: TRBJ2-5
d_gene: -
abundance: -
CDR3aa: CASSIRNQETQYF
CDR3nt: TGTGCCAGTAGTATTAGAAATCAAGAGACCCAGTACTTC

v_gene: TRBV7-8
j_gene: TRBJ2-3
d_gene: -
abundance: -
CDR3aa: CASSLGGYTTDTQYF
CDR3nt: TGTGCCAGCAGCTTAGGTGGCTATACCACAGATACGCAGTATTTT

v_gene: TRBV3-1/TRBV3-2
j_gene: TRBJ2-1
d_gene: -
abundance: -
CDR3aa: CASSQGWSSYNEQFF
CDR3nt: TGTGCCAGCAGCCAAGGGTGGTCATCCTACAATGAGCAGTTCTTC

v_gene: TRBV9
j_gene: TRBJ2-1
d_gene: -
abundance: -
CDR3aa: CASRFAGSSYNEQFF
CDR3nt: TGTGCCAGCAGGTTCGCGGGAAGCTCCTACAATGAGCAGTTCTTC

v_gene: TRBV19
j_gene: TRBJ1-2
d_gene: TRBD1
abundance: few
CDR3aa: CASSPGGLGGYTF
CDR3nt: TGTGCCAGTAGCCCAGGGGGTCTGGGTGGCTACACCTTC

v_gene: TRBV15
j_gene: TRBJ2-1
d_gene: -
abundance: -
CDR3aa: CATTTAFGQGMRNEQFF
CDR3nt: TGTGCCACCACCACCGCCTTTGGTCAGGGGATGCGGAATGAGCAGTTCTTC

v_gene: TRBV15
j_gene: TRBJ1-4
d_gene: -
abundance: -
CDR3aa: CATSRGQDIEKLFF
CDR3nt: TGTGCCACCAGCAGAGGCCAGGACATTGAAAAACTGTTTTTT

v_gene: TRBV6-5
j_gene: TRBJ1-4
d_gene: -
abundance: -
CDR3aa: CAINYERDEKLFF
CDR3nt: TGTGCCATCAACTACGAGCGGGACGAAAAACTGTTTTTT

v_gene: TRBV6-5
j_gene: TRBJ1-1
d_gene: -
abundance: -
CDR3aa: CASSYRGSAEAFF
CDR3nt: TGTGCCAGCAGTTACAGGGGGTCGGCTGAAGCTTTCTTT

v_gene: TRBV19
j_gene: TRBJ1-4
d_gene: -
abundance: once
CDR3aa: CASRKRTDNEKLFF
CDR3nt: TGTGCCAGTAGAAAAAGGACGGATAATGAAAAACTGTTTTTT

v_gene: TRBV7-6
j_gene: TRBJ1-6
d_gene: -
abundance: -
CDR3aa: CASSLTQVAGSPLHF
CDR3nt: TGTGCCAGCAGCTTAACACAGGTGGCGGGGTCACCCCTCCACTTT

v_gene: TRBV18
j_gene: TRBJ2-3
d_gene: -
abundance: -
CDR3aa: CASSPGRNTQYF
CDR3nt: TGTGCCAGCTCACCAGGGCGGAATACGCAGTATTTT

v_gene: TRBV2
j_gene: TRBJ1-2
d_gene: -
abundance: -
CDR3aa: CASVGQGYGYTF
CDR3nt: TGTGCCAGCGTCGGGCAGGGCTATGGCTACACCTTC

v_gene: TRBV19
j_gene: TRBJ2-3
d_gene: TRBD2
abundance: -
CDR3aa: CASRWGGGPADTQYF
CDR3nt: TGTGCCAGTCGCTGGGGGGGAGGGCCCGCAGATACGCAGTATTTT

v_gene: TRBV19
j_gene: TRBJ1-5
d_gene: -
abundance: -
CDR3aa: CATQGSYSNQPQHF
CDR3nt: TGTGCCACCCAGGGAAGTTATAGCAATCAGCCCCAGCATTTT

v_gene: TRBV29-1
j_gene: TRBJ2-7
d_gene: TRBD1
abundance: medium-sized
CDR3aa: CSVETGQEAYEQYF
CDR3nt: TGCAGCGTTGAAACGGGACAGGAAGCCTACGAGCAGTACTTC

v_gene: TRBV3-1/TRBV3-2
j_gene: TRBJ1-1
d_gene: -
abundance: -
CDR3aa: CASSQEAYGDTEAFF
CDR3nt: TGTGCCAGCAGCCAAGAAGCCTATGGGGACACTGAAGCTTTCTTT

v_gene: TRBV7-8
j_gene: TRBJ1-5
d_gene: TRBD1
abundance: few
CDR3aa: CASSSTGAHQPQHF
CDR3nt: TGTGCCAGCAGCTCTACAGGGGCGCATCAGCCCCAGCATTTT

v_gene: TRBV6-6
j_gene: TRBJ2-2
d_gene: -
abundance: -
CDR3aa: CASKDGTHETGELFF
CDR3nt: TGTGCCAGCAAGGACGGGACACACGAGACCGGGGAGCTGTTTTTT

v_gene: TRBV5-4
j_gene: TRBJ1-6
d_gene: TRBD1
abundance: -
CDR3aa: CASSLAGQGDSPLHF
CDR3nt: TGTGCCAGCAGCTTGGCCGGCCAGGGGGATTCACCCCTCCACTTT

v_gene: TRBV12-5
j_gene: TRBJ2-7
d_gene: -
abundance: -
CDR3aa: CASGQSYEQYF
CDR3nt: TGTGCTAGTGGTCAGAGTTACGAGCAGTACTTC

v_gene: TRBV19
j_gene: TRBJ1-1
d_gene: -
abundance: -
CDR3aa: CASSDTGTRGAFF
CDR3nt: TGTGCCAGTAGTGATACCGGGACCCGGGGAGCTTTCTTT

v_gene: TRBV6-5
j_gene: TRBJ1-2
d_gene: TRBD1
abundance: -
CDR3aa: CASSPDRDYGYTF
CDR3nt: TGTGCCAGCAGTCCGGACAGGGATTATGGCTACACCTTC

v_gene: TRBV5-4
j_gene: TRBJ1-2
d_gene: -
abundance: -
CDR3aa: CASSFDKRSTDGYTF
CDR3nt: TGTGCCAGCAGCTTTGATAAGAGGTCGACGGATGGCTACACCTTC

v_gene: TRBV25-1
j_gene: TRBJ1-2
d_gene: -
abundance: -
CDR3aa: CASSEYRTNYGYTF
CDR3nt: TGTGCCAGCAGTGAGTATCGGACTAACTATGGCTACACCTTC

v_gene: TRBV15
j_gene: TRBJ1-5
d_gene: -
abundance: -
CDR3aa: CATSGPLGEGQPQHF
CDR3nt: TGTGCCACCAGCGGACCATTAGGGGAGGGTCAGCCCCAGCATTTT

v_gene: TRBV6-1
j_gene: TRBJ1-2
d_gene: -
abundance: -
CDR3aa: CASSEAYRNYGYTF
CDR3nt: TGTGCCAGCAGTGAAGCTTACAGGAACTATGGCTACACCTTC

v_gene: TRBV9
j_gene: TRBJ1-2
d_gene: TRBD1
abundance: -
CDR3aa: CASSVGQGYGYTF
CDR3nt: TGTGCCAGCAGCGTAGGACAGGGGTATGGCTACACCTTC

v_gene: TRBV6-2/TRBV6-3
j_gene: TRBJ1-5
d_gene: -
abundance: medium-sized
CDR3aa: CASSHLGGDNQPQHF
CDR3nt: TGTGCCAGCAGCCACTTAGGGGGAGACAATCAGCCCCAGCATTTT

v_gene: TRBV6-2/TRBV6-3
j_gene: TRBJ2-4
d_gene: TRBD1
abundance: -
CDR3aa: CASSYSGQGVTQYF
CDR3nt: TGTGCCAGCAGTTACTCAGGACAGGGGGTCACTCAGTACTTC

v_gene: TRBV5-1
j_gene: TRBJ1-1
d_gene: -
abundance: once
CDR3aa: CASSSGQNTEAFF
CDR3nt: TGCGCCAGCAGCTCTGGACAGAACACTGAAGCTTTCTTT

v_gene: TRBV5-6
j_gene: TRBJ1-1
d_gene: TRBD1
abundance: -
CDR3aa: CASSLSGKTGSIKAFF
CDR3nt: TGTGCCAGCAGCTTATCGGGCAAGACAGGGAGTATAAAAGCTTTCTTT

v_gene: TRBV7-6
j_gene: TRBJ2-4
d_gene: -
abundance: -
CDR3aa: CASSLGRQETKNIQYF
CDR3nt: TGTGCCAGCAGCTTAGGCCGACAGGAAACCAAAAACATTCAGTACTTC

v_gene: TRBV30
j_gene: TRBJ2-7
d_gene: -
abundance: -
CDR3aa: CAWKWGLWSYEQYF
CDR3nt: TGTGCCTGGAAATGGGGACTCTGGTCCTACGAGCAGTACTTC

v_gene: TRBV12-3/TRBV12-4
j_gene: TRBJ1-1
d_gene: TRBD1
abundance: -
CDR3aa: CASSDRGIRAFF
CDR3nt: TGTGCCAGCAGTGACAGGGGGATACGAGCTTTCTTT

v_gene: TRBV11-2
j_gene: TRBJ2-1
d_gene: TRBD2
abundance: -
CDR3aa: CASSETSGNYNEQFF
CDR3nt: TGTGCCAGCAGCGAGACTAGCGGCAACTACAATGAGCAGTTCTTC

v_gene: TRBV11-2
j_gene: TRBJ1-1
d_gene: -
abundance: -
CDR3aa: CASSLGVQMNTEAFF
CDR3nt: TGTGCCAGCAGCTTAGGGGTGCAGATGAACACTGAAGCTTTCTTT

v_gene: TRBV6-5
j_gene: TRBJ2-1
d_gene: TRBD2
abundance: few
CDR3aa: CASSYWREAGYNEQFF
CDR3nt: TGTGCCAGCAGTTACTGGCGGGAGGCCGGCTACAATGAGCAGTTCTTC

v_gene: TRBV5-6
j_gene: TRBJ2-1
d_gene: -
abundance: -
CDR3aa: CASSPGTFYNEQFF
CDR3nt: TGTGCCAGCAGCCCCGGGACATTCTACAATGAGCAGTTCTTC

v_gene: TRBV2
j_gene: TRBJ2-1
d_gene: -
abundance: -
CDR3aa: CASSPRLMVNEQFF
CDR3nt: TGTGCCAGCAGCCCCCGGTTAATGGTGAATGAGCAGTTCTTC